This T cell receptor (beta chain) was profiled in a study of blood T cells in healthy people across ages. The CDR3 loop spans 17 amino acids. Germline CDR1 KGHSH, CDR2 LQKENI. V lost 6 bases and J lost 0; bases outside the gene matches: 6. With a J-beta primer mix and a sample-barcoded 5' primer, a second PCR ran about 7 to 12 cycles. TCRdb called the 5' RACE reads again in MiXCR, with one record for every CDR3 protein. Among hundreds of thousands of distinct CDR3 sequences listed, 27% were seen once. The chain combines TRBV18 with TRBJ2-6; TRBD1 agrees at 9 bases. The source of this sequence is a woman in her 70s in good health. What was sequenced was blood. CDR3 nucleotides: TGTGCCAGCTCGAAGACAGGGGGATACTCTGGGGCCAACGTCCTGACTTTC. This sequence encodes CASSKTGGYSGANVLTF. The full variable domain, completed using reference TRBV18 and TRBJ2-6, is NAGVMQNPRHLVRRRGQEARLRCSPMKGHSHVYWYRQLPEEGLKFMVYLQKENIIDESGMPKERFSAEFPKEGPSILRIQQVVRGDSAAYFCASSKTGGYSGANVLTFGAGSRLTVL.